Below, 25 T cell receptor beta chains from the same sample are listed, as sequenced in a study of technical replicates of blood from a few donors. Assay used: immunoSEQ multiplex PCR; TCRdb lists only in-frame clones, some missing. The sample has more than 65,000 clones, about 97% seen once. The sample comprised T cells isolated from PBMCs. The receptors derive from a human donor in good health.

The chain employs TRBV7-2 and TRBJ1-2; a weak D match, TRBD1 (5 bases). V was cut by 3 bases and J by 4 bases, with 12 bases left in between. Germline V CDR1 and CDR2: SGHTA, FQGNSA. The CDR3 consists of 14 residues. The CDR3, as DNA: TGTGCCAGCAGCTTGGCACAGGATGGCTATGGCTACACCTTC. It encodes CASSLAQDGYGYTF.

This chain links TRBV11-2 with TRBJ2-3, with TRBD2 matching over 7 bases. The CDR3 is 16 amino acids. Trimming took 0 bases from V and 4 from J; bases not matched to a gene: 7. Germline CDR1 and CDR2: SGHAT and FQNNGV. CDR3: CASSLEVREIADTQYF. CDR3 nucleotides: TGTGCCAGCAGCTTAGAGGTGCGGGAGATTGCAGATACGCAGTATTTT.

The gene calls are TRBV19 and TRBJ2-2; 8 bases agree with TRBD1. The CDR3 is 17 residues long. From germline, CDR1 is LNHDA and CDR2 SQIVND (reference sequence). The V gene end was trimmed by 10 bases and the J gene end by 1 base; junction bases not matched to a gene: 14. CDR3 coding DNA: TGTGCCACCCTTAGGACAGGGAGCCAAAAGAACACCGGGGAGCTGTTTTTT. Protein: CATLRTGSQKNTGELFF.

The chain has TRBV29-1 and TRBJ2-1; 8 bases align to TRBD2. The V and J ends lost 7 bases and 7 bases, in that order; junction bases with no gene match: 12. CDR3 length equals 14 residues. Germline CDR1 reads SQVTM; CDR2 reads ANQGSEA. Written as DNA, the CDR3 is TGCAGCGCTCCGGCCGGGACTAGAATAAATGAGCAGTTCTTC. Encoded protein: CSAPAGTRINEQFF.

The chain is built from TRBV5-4 and TRBJ2-7; TRBD2 agrees at 9 bases. The ends lost 6 bases at V and 5 bases at J; junction bases unmatched: 15. This CDR3 contains 16 residues. CDR1 SGHNT and CDR2 YYREEE come from the germline V gene (reference sequence). In DNA form, the CDR3 reads TGTGCCAGCACCCTTAGAATAGGCGGGAGGGCCAACGAGCAGTACTTC. Encoded protein: CASTLRIGGRANEQYF.

The chain uses TRBV7-9 and TRBJ2-7, with 10 bases lining up with TRBD1. Germline V gene data show CDR1 as SEHNR and CDR2 as FQNEAQ (reference sequence). The CDR3 spans 15 residues. The V and J ends lost 1 base and 5 bases, in that order; junction bases with no gene match: 5. The DNA of the CDR3 is TGTGCCAGCAGCTTAGAGACAGGGGGCCGGGACGAGCAGTACTTC. The encoded protein is CASSLETGGRDEQYF.

The V gene is TRBV5-4, the J gene TRBJ2-2; 7 bases map to TRBD1. Losses at the gene ends were 3 bases for V and 7 bases for J; bases not matched to a gene: 12. The CDR3 covers 16 residues. Germline CDR1 SGHNT, CDR2 YYREEE (reference sequence). In DNA form, the CDR3 reads TGTGCCAGCAGCTCGGCGAACAGGGGAAGAAACGGGGAGCTGTTTTTT. Translated, it gives CASSSANRGRNGELFF.

This sequence joins TRBV6-5 and TRBJ2-7, with D tentatively TRBD2 (6 bases). Trimming removed 0 bases from V and 4 bases from J, with 10 bases in between. CDR3 length equals 14 residues. CDR1 MNHEY and CDR2 SVGAGI come from the germline V gene. CDR3 in DNA: TGTGCCAGCAGTTACTCAACGGGAGTTTACGAGCAGTACTTC. Amino acids: CASSYSTGVYEQYF.

The chain is built from TRBV28 and TRBJ1-5; the D gene is possibly TRBD1 (6 bases). The germline V and J ends were trimmed by 6 bases and 8 bases, with 11 bases remaining between them. Germline CDR1 is MDHEN and CDR2 is SYDVKM. The CDR3 contains 12 residues. The CDR3 sequence is CASRRGLKPQHF. The CDR3 region has the DNA TGTGCCAGCAGGAGGGGGTTGAAGCCCCAGCATTTT.

This chain links TRBV29-1 with TRBJ1-4, with D perhaps TRBD1 (6 bases). Germline CDR1 and CDR2: SQVTM and ANQGSEA. The CDR3 consists of 14 residues. The V end was cut by 7 bases, the J end by 7 bases, with 19 bases between. The CDR3 sequence: CSAKEGGHREKLFF. The CDR3 DNA reads as TGCAGCGCCAAAGAGGGGGGGCATCGTGAAAAACTGTTTTTT.

This clone was seen a single time. This sample also contains other DNA sequences that code for the same CDR3. The J gene is TRBJ2-7, the V gene TRBV7-9; no definite D call. The CDR3 length is 12 residues. V lost 0 bases to trimming and J lost 3 bases, with 3 bases between them. Germline V gene sequence: CDR1 SEHNR, CDR2 FQNEAQ (reference sequence). This CDR3 is CASSLALYEQYF. The CDR3 nucleotides are TGTGCCAGCAGCTTAGCACTCTACGAGCAGTACTTC.

This clone was seen once. One end of the junction fails to match germline, which may point to a read error. The gene calls are TRBV7-7 and TRBJ2-7; a possible D gene is TRBD2 (5 bases). The CDR3 is 14 residues long. In germline, CDR1 is SSHAT, CDR2 FNYEAQ (reference sequence). The CDR3 sequence is CASSPWAGPYEQYF. In DNA, the CDR3 is TGTGCTAGCAGCCCTTGGGCGGGCCCCTACGAGCAGTACTTC.

The chain is built from TRBV27 and TRBJ2-3; 10 nucleotides agree with TRBD2. J lost 4 bases, V lost 4 bases, and 8 bases had no gene match. CDR1 is MNHEY, CDR2 SMNVEV, per germline (reference sequence). The CDR3 consists of 16 residues. The CDR3 sequence is CASSSNLAGAPDTQYF. Here the CDR3 DNA reads TGTGCCAGCAGTTCAAATCTAGCGGGAGCCCCAGATACGCAGTATTTT.

This chain uses TRBV5-5 with TRBJ2-2, with D maybe TRBD1 (6 bases). Trimming removed 2 bases at V and 2 bases at J, with 10 bases between. The CDR3 length is 15 residues. The V gene's germline CDR1 is SGHKS and CDR2 YYEKEE (reference sequence). The DNA of the CDR3 is TGTGCCAGCAGCTTAACGGGACAAAACACCGGGGAGCTGTTTTTT. Translated, it gives CASSLTGQNTGELFF.

CDR3 sequence: CAIKGTGYNEQFF. In DNA, the CDR3 is TGTGCCATCAAAGGGACTGGCTACAATGAGCAGTTCTTC. The V gene is TRBV10-3, the J gene TRBJ2-1; the D gene is possibly TRBD2 (6 bases). The CDR3 length is 13 residues. The germline V gene has CDR1 ENHRY and CDR2 SYGVKD. Trimming removed 7 bases at V and 3 bases at J, with 10 bases between.

The chain recombines TRBV15 with TRBJ1-1, with unresolved D. The V gene lost 1 base and the J gene lost 1 base, with 7 bases spanning the gap. The germline V gene has CDR1 LNHNV and CDR2 YYDKDF (reference sequence). The length of the CDR3 is 14 residues. CDR3 in DNA: TGTGCCACCAGCAGAGGAAAACAGAACACTGAAGCTTTCTTT. It codes for CATSRGKQNTEAFF. Full variable domain (remainder filled in from reference TRBV15 and TRBJ1-1): DAMVIQNPRYQVTQFGKPVTLSCSQTLNHNVMYWYQQKSSQAPKLLFHYYDKDFNNEADTPDNFQSRRPNTSFCFLDIRSPGLGDTAMYLCATSRGKQNTEAFFGQGTRLTVV.

This sequence joins TRBV14 and TRBJ2-2; 7 nucleotides align to TRBD1. The CDR3 loop spans 13 amino acids. The V gene end was trimmed by 4 bases and the J gene end by 7 bases; junction bases not matched to a gene: 3. Germline V gene lookup returns CDR1 SGHDN and CDR2 FVKESK. The CDR3 reads CASSPTGHGELFF. CDR3 coding DNA: TGTGCCAGCAGCCCGACAGGGCACGGGGAGCTGTTTTTT.

The rearrangement uses TRBV5-6 and TRBJ2-3; TRBD2 agrees at 9 bases. With 4 bases clipped from V and 4 bases from J, the junction kept 7 bases outside the gene matches. The CDR3 extends over 15 amino acids. Germline-derived CDR1 and CDR2 are SGHDT and YYEEEE. In DNA, the CDR3 is TGTGCCAGCAGCCTCGGCGGGAGGGTGGCAGATACGCAGTATTTT. Amino acids: CASSLGGRVADTQYF.

The sample holds one count of this clone. This chain's CDR3 is CASSLILDTQYF. CDR3 DNA: TGTGCCAGCAGCTTAATCTTGGATACGCAGTATTTT. The chain links TRBV11-2 to TRBJ2-3; no clear D. Germline CDR1 SGHAT, CDR2 FQNNGV. V shed 2 bases and J shed 6 bases, with 6 bases lying between them. The CDR3 length is 12 residues.

The J gene is TRBJ2-5, the V gene TRBV7-9; tentatively, D is TRBD1 (6 bases). The CDR3 is made up of 13 amino acids. Germline CDR1 reads SEHNR; CDR2 reads FQNEAQ (reference sequence). V lost 4 bases, J lost 4 bases, and 10 bases lay in between. CDR3 residues: CASSYGGAETQYF. The CDR3 DNA sequence: TGTGCCAGCAGCTATGGGGGCGCAGAGACCCAGTACTTC.

Turning to this clone: One end of the junction is discordant with germline, which a read error may explain. The chain joins TRBV28 to TRBJ2-2; D possibly corresponds to TRBD2 (6 bases). Germline CDR1 is MDHEN and CDR2 is SYDVKM. The CDR3 has 14 amino acids. In DNA, the CDR3 is TGCGGCACGGCCGGCGGGACGAACACCGGGGAGCTGTTTTTT. Its translation is CGTAGGTNTGELFF.

The V and J genes are TRBV11-3 and TRBJ2-2, with TRBD2 as a possible D gene (5 bases). CDR3 length: 13 amino acids. The germline V and J ends were trimmed by 2 bases and 6 bases, with 7 bases remaining between them. From germline, CDR1 is SGHNT and CDR2 YENEEA. CDR3 bases: TGTGCCAGCAGCTTACGGGGATCCGGGGAGCTGTTTTTT. As protein: CASSLRGSGELFF.

DNA of the CDR3: TGCGCCAGCAGCCCGATGGGGAGCTACGAGCAGTACTTC. Its protein product is CASSPMGSYEQYF. The chain combines TRBV4-3 with TRBJ2-7; tentatively, D is TRBD2 (5 bases). Germline V CDR1 and CDR2: LGHNA, YSLEER. Trimming took off 4 bases at V and 3 bases at J, with 10 bases between the two ends. The length of the CDR3 is 13 residues.

The chain joins TRBV19 to TRBJ2-7, with 12 positions matching TRBD1. Trimming at V came to 7 bases and at J to 5 bases, leaving 6 bases not matched to a gene. The CDR3 totals 14 residues. Germline V gene lookup returns CDR1 LNHDA and CDR2 SQIVND (reference sequence). CDR3 protein: CASMGQGALDEQYF. CDR3 bases: TGTGCCAGTATGGGACAGGGGGCGCTGGACGAGCAGTACTTC.

J is TRBJ2-5 and V is TRBV30; the match to TRBD2 covers 12 bases. Germline CDR1 is GTSNPN and CDR2 is SVGIG (reference sequence). Trimming removed 5 bases from V and 5 bases from J; junction bases left unmatched: 3. This CDR3 is 13 amino acids long. The CDR3 is CAWWTSGKETQYF. The CDR3 DNA sequence: TGTGCCTGGTGGACTAGCGGGAAGGAGACCCAGTACTTC.